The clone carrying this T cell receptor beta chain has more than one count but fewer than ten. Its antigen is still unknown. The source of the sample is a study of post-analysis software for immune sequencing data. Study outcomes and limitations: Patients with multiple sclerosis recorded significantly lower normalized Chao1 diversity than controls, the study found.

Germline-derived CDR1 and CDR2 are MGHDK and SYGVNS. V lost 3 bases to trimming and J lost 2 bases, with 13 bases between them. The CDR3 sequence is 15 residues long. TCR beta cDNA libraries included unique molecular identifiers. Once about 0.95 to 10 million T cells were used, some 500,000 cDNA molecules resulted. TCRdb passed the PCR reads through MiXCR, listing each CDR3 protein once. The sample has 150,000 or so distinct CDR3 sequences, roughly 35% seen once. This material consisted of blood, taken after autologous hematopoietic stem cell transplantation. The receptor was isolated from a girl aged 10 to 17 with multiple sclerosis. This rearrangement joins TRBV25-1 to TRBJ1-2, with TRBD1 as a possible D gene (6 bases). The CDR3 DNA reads TGTGCCAGCAGTGAGGGGGGGCGAGAGAACTATGGCTACACCTTC. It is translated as CASSEGGRENYGYTF.